Listed below are T cell receptor beta chains from one sample, sequenced in a study of cytomegalovirus exposure and HLA in healthy donors. This table comes from immunoSEQ multiplex PCR, and its TCRdb copy is limited to in-frame clones, with some not included. Among over 80,000 clones listed, 82% were seen once. Sequenced input: PBMCs. All receptors come from a man aged 45-60 years in good health and CMV-seronegative. CDR3s include the opening cysteine and the closing phenylalanine or tryptophan. D genes are given only for firm matches. Some rows mark clone size as missing; the rest say once, few, many or name a class of expanded clone.

j_gene: TRBJ2-1; v_gene: TRBV25-1; abundance: NA; d_gene: TRBD2; CDR3nt: TGTGCCAGCAGGGGGACCCTAGCGGGAGGGCGTTATGAGCAGTTCTTC; CDR3aa: CASRGTLAGGRYEQFF
j_gene: TRBJ2-1; v_gene: TRBV6-1; abundance: NA; d_gene: TRBD2; CDR3nt: TGTGCCAGCGTTCCTAGCGGGATGAATGAGCAGTTCTTC; CDR3aa: CASVPSGMNEQFF
j_gene: TRBJ2-7; v_gene: TRBV7-9; abundance: NA; d_gene: TRBD2; CDR3nt: TGTGCCAGCGGACCAGCGGGAGGGCCCTACGAGCAGTACTTC; CDR3aa: CASGPAGGPYEQYF
j_gene: TRBJ1-2; v_gene: TRBV9; abundance: NA; d_gene: NA; CDR3nt: TGTGCCAGCAGCCCTTCCCCAGGGGAGAACTATGGCTACACCTTC; CDR3aa: CASSPSPGENYGYTF
j_gene: TRBJ2-3; v_gene: TRBV7-2; abundance: NA; d_gene: TRBD2; CDR3nt: TGTGCCAGTCAGCTTGGTTTAGAGCGGGGGTATATTCTATCGCAGTATTTT; CDR3aa: CASQLGLERGYILSQYF
j_gene: TRBJ2-7; v_gene: TRBV19; abundance: NA; d_gene: TRBD1; CDR3nt: TGTGCCAGTAGCCCGGGACAGGAGTACGAGCAGTACTTC; CDR3aa: CASSPGQEYEQYF
j_gene: TRBJ2-7; v_gene: TRBV11-2; abundance: NA; d_gene: NA; CDR3nt: TGTGCCAGCAGCTTAGTTCTGAGCTCCTACGAGCAGTACTTC; CDR3aa: CASSLVLSSYEQYF
j_gene: TRBJ1-1; v_gene: TRBV11-1; abundance: NA; d_gene: NA; CDR3nt: TGTGCCAGCAGCCTGCCCGGGGGGGTGACTGAAGCTTTCTTT; CDR3aa: CASSLPGGVTEAFF
j_gene: TRBJ2-7; v_gene: TRBV4-1; abundance: NA; d_gene: NA; CDR3nt: TGCGCCAGCAGCCGACAGGGTCTTAGCGGACAGTACTTC; CDR3aa: CASSRQGLSGQYF
j_gene: TRBJ2-2; v_gene: TRBV6-5; abundance: NA; d_gene: NA; CDR3nt: TGTGCCAGCAGTTACTCAGGCAGGGTGTACACCGGGGAGCTGTTTTTT; CDR3aa: CASSYSGRVYTGELFF
j_gene: TRBJ2-1; v_gene: TRBV9; abundance: NA; d_gene: TRBD1; CDR3nt: TGTGCCAGCAGCTTTGGACAGGGGGGTGGCAATGAGCAGTTCTTC; CDR3aa: CASSFGQGGGNEQFF
j_gene: TRBJ1-6; v_gene: TRBV7-9; abundance: NA; d_gene: TRBD1; CDR3nt: TGTGCCAGCAGCTTACGAGGACAGGGGAATTCACCCCTCCACTTT; CDR3aa: CASSLRGQGNSPLHF
j_gene: TRBJ2-1; v_gene: TRBV6-4; abundance: NA; d_gene: TRBD1; CDR3nt: TGTGCCAGCAGTGACCGGGACAGGGGGCTAAATGAGCAGTTCTTC; CDR3aa: CASSDRDRGLNEQFF
j_gene: TRBJ1-5; v_gene: TRBV7-9; abundance: NA; d_gene: NA; CDR3nt: TGTTCCAGCAGCTTAGCCAGCGGTCCCCAGCATTTT; CDR3aa: CSSSLASGPQHF
j_gene: TRBJ2-3; v_gene: TRBV9; abundance: NA; d_gene: NA; CDR3nt: TGTGCCAGCAGCGTAGGCGGCAGGGCAAACACAGATACGCAGTATTTT; CDR3aa: CASSVGGRANTDTQYF
j_gene: TRBJ2-3; v_gene: TRBV14; abundance: NA; d_gene: NA; CDR3nt: TGTGCCAGCAGCCAAGTCGGCGGAACGGATACGCAGTATTTT; CDR3aa: CASSQVGGTDTQYF
j_gene: TRBJ2-2; v_gene: TRBV19; abundance: NA; d_gene: TRBD1; CDR3nt: TGTGCCAGTAGCCTACAGGGGGCGCTCGGGGAGCTGTTTTTT; CDR3aa: CASSLQGALGELFF
j_gene: TRBJ2-7; v_gene: TRBV27; abundance: NA; d_gene: NA; CDR3nt: TGTGCCAGCAGTTTGGGCGGGGCCGGATACGAGCAGTACTTC; CDR3aa: CASSLGGAGYEQYF
j_gene: TRBJ2-1; v_gene: TRBV6-4; abundance: NA; d_gene: TRBD2; CDR3nt: TGTGCCAGCAGTCTGCTAGCGGGAGAATCTGAGCAGTTCTTC; CDR3aa: CASSLLAGESEQFF
j_gene: TRBJ2-1; v_gene: TRBV11-3; abundance: NA; d_gene: TRBD2; CDR3nt: TGTGCCAGCAGCTTAGTAGCGGGAGTGACCTACAATGAGCAGTTCTTC; CDR3aa: CASSLVAGVTYNEQFF
j_gene: TRBJ2-1; v_gene: TRBV5-1; abundance: NA; d_gene: TRBD2; CDR3nt: TGCGCCAGCAGCTGGAATCCTAGCGGATCTTACAATGAGCAGTTCTTC; CDR3aa: CASSWNPSGSYNEQFF
j_gene: TRBJ2-1; v_gene: TRBV5-1; abundance: once; d_gene: TRBD2; CDR3nt: TGCGCCAGCAGCCCGGGGACTAGCGGGACGATCAATGAGCAGTTCTTC; CDR3aa: CASSPGTSGTINEQFF
j_gene: TRBJ1-5; v_gene: TRBV6-1; abundance: once; d_gene: NA; CDR3nt: TGTGCCAGCAGTAAAGGGATGACAGGTCATCAGCCCCAGCATTTT; CDR3aa: CASSKGMTGHQPQHF
j_gene: TRBJ1-5; v_gene: TRBV18; abundance: NA; d_gene: TRBD1; CDR3nt: TGTGCCAGCTCATCCGGGACAGGTGGCGATCAGCCCCAGCATTTT; CDR3aa: CASSSGTGGDQPQHF
j_gene: TRBJ2-1; v_gene: TRBV27; abundance: NA; d_gene: TRBD2; CDR3nt: TGTGCCAGCAGTTCCCCGGAGGGAGGGAGGGATGAGCAGTTCTTC; CDR3aa: CASSSPEGGRDEQFF
j_gene: TRBJ2-7; v_gene: TRBV29-1; abundance: few; d_gene: NA; CDR3nt: TGCAGCACCCCGGGGGACCACCTCCACGAGCAGTACTTC; CDR3aa: CSTPGDHLHEQYF
j_gene: TRBJ2-3; v_gene: TRBV29-1; abundance: few; d_gene: NA; CDR3nt: TGCAGCGTTGCCCCCACCCGGGGGACAGATACGCAGTATTTT; CDR3aa: CSVAPTRGTDTQYF
j_gene: TRBJ2-7; v_gene: TRBV2; abundance: NA; d_gene: NA; CDR3nt: TGTGCCAGCAGTGATCCACGGGCGGCGGGGAAGCAGTACTTC; CDR3aa: CASSDPRAAGKQYF
j_gene: TRBJ2-1; v_gene: TRBV11-2; abundance: NA; d_gene: TRBD2; CDR3nt: TGTGCCAGCAGCTTCTTAGCGGGGAGACTTGACAATGAGCAGTTCTTC; CDR3aa: CASSFLAGRLDNEQFF
j_gene: TRBJ2-1; v_gene: TRBV28; abundance: NA; d_gene: TRBD2; CDR3nt: TGTGCCAGCAGTCGTACCGGGACTAGAAGGGAGCAGTTCTTC; CDR3aa: CASSRTGTRREQFF
j_gene: TRBJ2-7; v_gene: TRBV7-3; abundance: NA; d_gene: TRBD1; CDR3nt: TGTGCCAGCAGCCGCGACAGGGTAGGCGAGCAGTACTTC; CDR3aa: CASSRDRVGEQYF
j_gene: TRBJ2-1; v_gene: TRBV7-6; abundance: few; d_gene: NA; CDR3nt: TGTGCCAGCAGCTTGTCCCACGGTTCCTACAATGAGCAGTTCTTC; CDR3aa: CASSLSHGSYNEQFF
j_gene: TRBJ2-3; v_gene: TRBV28; abundance: NA; d_gene: TRBD2; CDR3nt: TGTGCCAGCAGCCCCGGGGGGGCAGATACGCAGTATTTT; CDR3aa: CASSPGGADTQYF
j_gene: TRBJ1-5; v_gene: TRBV4-3; abundance: few; d_gene: NA; CDR3nt: TGCGCCAGCAGCCAAGATTGGTCGGACAACAATCAGCCCCAGCATTTT; CDR3aa: CASSQDWSDNNQPQHF
j_gene: TRBJ2-7; v_gene: TRBV4-3; abundance: NA; d_gene: TRBD2; CDR3nt: TGCGCCAGCAGCCAAGATCGGACCGCGGGAGGCCGGGAGCAGTACTTC; CDR3aa: CASSQDRTAGGREQYF
j_gene: TRBJ2-1; v_gene: TRBV29-1; abundance: few; d_gene: NA; CDR3nt: TGCAGCGTTGAAGACTTTCGCCTGACAAACAATGAGCAGTTCTTC; CDR3aa: CSVEDFRLTNNEQFF
j_gene: TRBJ2-7; v_gene: TRBV2; abundance: NA; d_gene: TRBD1; CDR3nt: TGTGCCAGCAGGAGGACAGGTACCTACGAGCAGTACTTC; CDR3aa: CASRRTGTYEQYF
j_gene: TRBJ2-6; v_gene: TRBV9; abundance: once; d_gene: NA; CDR3nt: TGTGCCAGCAGCCCACAGGGGAGGATTCTCTCTGGGGCCAACGTCCTGACTTTC; CDR3aa: CASSPQGRILSGANVLTF
j_gene: TRBJ2-3; v_gene: TRBV13; abundance: NA; d_gene: TRBD2; CDR3nt: TGTGCCAGCAGCTTAGCGGGACTAGCGGGAGGGCGAGATACGCAGTATTTT; CDR3aa: CASSLAGLAGGRDTQYF
j_gene: TRBJ2-2; v_gene: TRBV2; abundance: NA; d_gene: TRBD2; CDR3nt: TGTGCCAGCAGTAGACTAGCGGGAAGCACCGGGGAGCTGTTTTTT; CDR3aa: CASSRLAGSTGELFF
j_gene: TRBJ1-5; v_gene: TRBV19; abundance: NA; d_gene: TRBD1; CDR3nt: TGTGCCAGTAAGGGGACAGGGGCTAATCAGCCCCAGCATTTT; CDR3aa: CASKGTGANQPQHF
j_gene: TRBJ2-5; v_gene: TRBV5-6; abundance: NA; d_gene: NA; CDR3nt: TGTGCCAGCAGCTTTCTATCTGAGCAGTACTTC; CDR3aa: CASSFLSEQYF
j_gene: TRBJ1-3; v_gene: TRBV5-6; abundance: few; d_gene: NA; CDR3nt: TGTGCCAGCAGCTTGACAGCATCTGGAAACACCATATATTTT; CDR3aa: CASSLTASGNTIYF
j_gene: TRBJ2-6; v_gene: TRBV5-1; abundance: NA; d_gene: NA; CDR3nt: TGCGCCAGCAGCCTCCCCTCTGGGGCCAACGTCCTGACTTTC; CDR3aa: CASSLPSGANVLTF
j_gene: TRBJ1-4; v_gene: TRBV7-9; abundance: NA; d_gene: NA; CDR3nt: TGTGCCAGCAGCCAGGACGGAGGTCCTGAAAAACTGTTTTTT; CDR3aa: CASSQDGGPEKLFF
j_gene: TRBJ1-5; v_gene: TRBV6-1; abundance: NA; d_gene: NA; CDR3nt: TGTGCCAGCACCCCCTCGGACAGCTTCATGCCCCAGCATTTT; CDR3aa: CASTPSDSFMPQHF
j_gene: TRBJ2-2; v_gene: TRBV27; abundance: NA; d_gene: NA; CDR3nt: TGTGCCAGCAAGGCACAGGGGGAGGGCACCGGGGAGCTGTTTTTT; CDR3aa: CASKAQGEGTGELFF
j_gene: TRBJ2-7; v_gene: TRBV5-4; abundance: NA; d_gene: TRBD1; CDR3nt: TGTGCCAGCAGCTTGCGACAGGGGTCGGGTTACGAGCAGTACTTC; CDR3aa: CASSLRQGSGYEQYF
j_gene: TRBJ1-2; v_gene: TRBV5-1; abundance: NA; d_gene: TRBD1; CDR3nt: TGCGCCAGCAGCTCGCAGGGGGCTGCTGGCTACACCTTC; CDR3aa: CASSSQGAAGYTF
j_gene: TRBJ1-2; v_gene: TRBV7-9; abundance: NA; d_gene: TRBD1; CDR3nt: TGTGCCAGCAGCTTCGGGACAGGGTCACCTAACTATGGCTACACCTTC; CDR3aa: CASSFGTGSPNYGYTF
j_gene: TRBJ2-5; v_gene: TRBV11-2; abundance: NA; d_gene: NA; CDR3nt: TGTGCCAGCATCCCCCAGGGAGGGAGGGGGGAGACCCAGTACTTC; CDR3aa: CASIPQGGRGETQYF
j_gene: TRBJ2-3; v_gene: TRBV28; abundance: NA; d_gene: NA; CDR3nt: TGTGCCAGCAGTCCCAACACAGATACGCAGTATTTT; CDR3aa: CASSPNTDTQYF
j_gene: TRBJ1-2; v_gene: TRBV9; abundance: once; d_gene: NA; CDR3nt: TGTGCCAGCAATGGAGAGGGCTATGGCTACACCTTC; CDR3aa: CASNGEGYGYTF
j_gene: TRBJ1-2; v_gene: TRBV6-5; abundance: NA; d_gene: NA; CDR3nt: TGTGCCAGCAGCCGACAGCGAAACTATGGCTACACCTTC; CDR3aa: CASSRQRNYGYTF
j_gene: TRBJ2-3; v_gene: TRBV5-1; abundance: NA; d_gene: NA; CDR3nt: TGCGCCAGCTTTCCCCGGGTGGCAGATACGCAGTATTTT; CDR3aa: CASFPRVADTQYF
j_gene: TRBJ2-7; v_gene: TRBV5-8; abundance: few; d_gene: TRBD2; CDR3nt: TGTGCCAGCAGCTTGACTAGCGGTTACGAGCAGTACTTC; CDR3aa: CASSLTSGYEQYF
j_gene: TRBJ2-1; v_gene: TRBV4-3; abundance: NA; d_gene: TRBD2; CDR3nt: TGCGCCAGCAGCCATCCCGGGACTAGCGGCAATGAGCAGTTCTTC; CDR3aa: CASSHPGTSGNEQFF